The clone carrying this T cell receptor beta chain was detected only a few times. Its antigen is still unknown. Losses at the gene ends were 2 bases for V and 6 bases for J; bases not matched to a gene: 5. The germline gives CDR1 MNHEY, CDR2 SVGAGI. The CDR3 covers 16 residues. The sample comes from a study of response to subunit inactivated influenza vaccine. Notes on the study in general: The authors suggested that few new T cells are recruited per seasonal influenza vaccination.

Each CDR3 protein is one row after TCRdb ran MiXCR on the RT-PCR reads. Of over 400,000 distinct CDR3 sequences in the sample, 9.5% to 13% are singletons; the top ten hold about 12%. The V call is TRBV6-5, the J call TRBJ2-1, with 12 bases aligning to TRBD2. This TCR was recovered from a man aged 50 or older who received an inactivated influenza vaccine. This material consisted of PBMCs from blood, taken about 40 days after vaccination. CDR3 DNA: TGTGCCAGCAGTTACCACGGACTAGCGGGAACCAATGAGCAGTTCTTC. Its translation is CASSYHGLAGTNEQFF.